In this sample, the clone carrying this T cell receptor (beta chain) turned up once. This entry belongs to a study of blood T cell repertoires in COVID-19. Original data processing: How many nucleated cells were present was estimated from reference gene primer amplification. Libraries were prepared by immunoSEQ multiplex PCR; TCRdb keeps only in-frame clonotypes and omits some of them. V, J and clone size are taken as reported in that table, and D and trimming were inferred from the DNA itself. The sample has fewer than 350,000 clones; around 88% are singletons. The germline V gene encodes CDR1 KGHSH and CDR2 LQKENI. V shed 2 bases and J shed 4 bases, with 15 bases lying between them. This CDR3 contains 17 residues.

This TCR was sampled from a woman in her thirties or forties who had recovered from COVID-19. Sequencing was performed on PBMCs or T cells enriched from blood (not recorded which). This chain links TRBV18 with TRBJ2-6; TRBD1 might be the D (6 bases). The CDR3, as DNA: TGTGCCAGCTCACCAGGACAGTCTTCTCTGGGGGCCAACGTCCTGACTTTC. Amino acids: CASSPGQSSLGANVLTF.